The source of this T cell receptor beta chain is a study of identical twins. The CDR3 loop spans 14 amino acids. Germline V gene sequence: CDR1 SQVTM, CDR2 ANQGSEA. Trimming at V came to 2 bases and at J to 2 bases, leaving 3 bases not matched to a gene. This clonotype showed up just a few times. TCRdb used MiXCR to reprocess the 5' RACE reads, holding one entry per CDR3 protein. The table has around 220,000 distinct CDR3 sequences, more than 9% seen once. The sample taken for sequencing was memory T cells sorted from blood. The chain employs TRBV29-1 and TRBJ2-7; 10 bases fit TRBD1. The origin of this receptor is a man aged 50 to 60 in good health. The CDR3 sequence: CSVELGTGAYEQYF. For the CDR3, the DNA is TGCAGCGTTGAATTAGGGACAGGGGCCTACGAGCAGTACTTC.